A single sample is the source of the 18 T cell receptor beta chains below, sequenced in a study of beta chain features in type 1 diabetes. Isolated RNA was reverse transcribed in full, so expressed TCRB transcripts were sequenced. The method was immunoSEQ multiplex PCR; TCRdb's version includes in-frame clones alone and lacks a portion of them. The data hold over 350,000 clones, with around 15% observed a single time. The sequenced sample was naive CD4+ T cells from blood. These receptors were taken from a woman under 30 in good health.

This clone was detected only a few times. The CDR3 here is CATSRSYGRRVSSTDTQYF. CDR3 DNA: TGTGCCACCAGCAGGTCTTACGGGAGGAGGGTCTCTAGCACAGATACGCAGTATTTT. The chain carries TRBV15 and TRBJ2-3, with 7 bases aligning to TRBD2. Germline CDR1 is LNHNV and CDR2 is YYDKDF (reference sequence). The ends lost 3 bases at V and 0 bases at J; junction bases unmatched: 15. The CDR3 contains 19 residues.

In DNA form, the CDR3 reads TGTGCCAGCAGTTACGGGACAGGGGATCCCTACGAGCAGTACTTC. Translation: CASSYGTGDPYEQYF. The rearrangement uses TRBV6-5 and TRBJ2-7; 10 nucleotides align to TRBD1. The V segment lost 2 bases and the J segment 2 bases; nucleotides outside the gene matches: 3. CDR3 size: 15 residues. CDR1 MNHEY and CDR2 SVGAGI come from the germline V gene.

The gene calls are TRBV6-5 and TRBJ2-5; a weak D match, TRBD1 (5 bases). Germline-derived CDR1 and CDR2 are MNHEY and SVGAGI. The ends were cut back, 3 bases at V and 5 bases at J, with 13 bases in the middle. CDR3 length: 14 amino acids. The CDR3 bases are TGTGCCAGCAGTTATAACACCAGGGCGGAGACCCAGTACTTC. Amino acid sequence: CASSYNTRAETQYF.

This clone has only a few counts. CDR3 DNA sequence: TGTGCCTCCAGAAGAACAGGGGTCTACGAGCAGTACTTC. This codes for CASRRTGVYEQYF. This sequence joins TRBV30 and TRBJ2-7; 7 bases map to TRBD1. Germline V lookup: CDR1 GTSNPN, CDR2 SVGIG (reference sequence). V dropped 7 bases and J dropped 3; count of bases not matched to a gene: 9. The CDR3 is 13 residues long.

This chain joins TRBV6-6 and TRBJ2-1; TRBD2 matches 10 bases. There are 16 residues in the CDR3. V trimming: 5 bases; J trimming: 6 bases; junction bases outside the gene matches: 10. The germline gives CDR1 MNHNY, CDR2 SVGAGI (reference sequence). The CDR3 loop is CASSLSGTSAFNEQFF. DNA for the CDR3: TGTGCCAGCAGTCTCTCCGGGACTAGCGCGTTCAATGAGCAGTTCTTC.

The chain recombines TRBV2 with TRBJ2-5, with 13 bases identical to TRBD2. The CDR3 sequence is 16 residues long. V shed 5 bases and J 5 bases; nucleotides not matched to a gene: 8. CDR1 is SNHLY, CDR2 FYNNEI, per germline. CDR3 loop: CASSRRLAGGGETQYF. Here the CDR3 DNA reads TGTGCCAGCAGTCGACGACTAGCGGGAGGCGGGGAGACCCAGTACTTC.

DNA for the CDR3: TGTGCCACCAGCAGGAGGGGAAGCGGGAGGTACAATGAGCAGTTCTTC. It codes for CATSRRGSGRYNEQFF. J is TRBJ2-1 and V is TRBV15, with TRBD2 identical over 9 bases. Germline V gives CDR1 LNHNV, CDR2 YYDKDF (reference sequence). CDR3 length equals 16 residues. After removal of 3 bases from V and 4 bases from J, the junction contained 7 bases not matched to a gene.

A single count supports this clone. This chain joins TRBV5-1 and TRBJ1-4; TRBD1 matches 7 bases. The CDR3 has 14 amino acids. Unmatched junction bases numbered 6, after V lost 0 bases and J lost 10 bases. CDR1 is SGHRS, CDR2 YFSETQ, per germline. The DNA for the CDR3 is TGCGCCAGCAGCTTGGACAGGGGAGCCTTAAAACTGTTTTTT. This translates into CASSLDRGALKLFF.

This chain's CDR3 is CASRQDRGFEQYF. The CDR3 DNA follows: TGTGCCAGCAGACAAGACAGGGGGTTTGAGCAGTACTTC. The chain recombines TRBV28 with TRBJ2-7; 9 positions agree with TRBD1. V lost 6 bases and J lost 7; bases outside the gene matches: 7. The CDR3 loop spans 13 amino acids. Germline V gene data show CDR1 as MDHEN and CDR2 as SYDVKM.

The J gene is TRBJ1-2, the V gene TRBV18; D remains unclear. In germline, CDR1 is KGHSH, CDR2 LQKENI. V shed 2 bases and J shed 8 bases, with 15 bases lying between them. The CDR3 loop spans 14 amino acids. CDR3 DNA sequence: TGTGCCAGCTCACCAGGTCGGGGTAACGAAGGCTACACCTTC. Protein sequence: CASSPGRGNEGYTF.

This clone was recorded a few times. This chain connects TRBV5-4 to TRBJ2-5, with 12 bases lining up with TRBD2. There are 17 residues in the CDR3. V lost 1 base and J lost 5; bases outside the gene matches: 9. From germline, CDR1 is SGHNT and CDR2 YYREEE (reference sequence). CDR3 amino acids: CASSLTQLAGGWETQYF. In DNA form, the CDR3 reads TGTGCCAGCAGCTTGACCCAACTAGCGGGAGGATGGGAGACCCAGTACTTC.

This chain joins TRBV12-5 and TRBJ2-7, with TRBD1 identical over 12 bases. Losses at the gene ends were 2 bases for V and 5 bases for J; bases not matched to a gene: 7. The CDR3 has 16 residues. CDR1 and CDR2 (germline): LGHNT, FRNRAP. DNA for the CDR3: TGTGCTAGTGGTTTGAGTGTGGGACAGGGGGCCCACGAGCAGTACTTC. Encoded protein: CASGLSVGQGAHEQYF.

This clone was recorded a few times. The junction departs from germline at one end; a sequencing error may be responsible. V and J are TRBV5-1 and TRBJ2-7; D not resolved. Germline V gene sequence: CDR1 SGHRS, CDR2 YFSETQ. The CDR3 loop spans 14 amino acids. The CDR3 protein is CANSLAGASYEQYF. In nucleotides, the CDR3 is TGCGCCAACAGCTTGGCCGGTGCCTCCTACGAGCAGTACTTC.

This clone came up a few times. V and J are TRBV28 and TRBJ1-4, with D perhaps matching TRBD1 (6 bases). The CDR3 is 12 amino acids. V dropped 1 base and J dropped 10 bases, with 7 bases sitting between them. Germline V CDR1 and CDR2: MDHEN, SYDVKM. CDR3 sequence (DNA): TGTGCCAGCAGTTTATTAGGGGGAAAACTGTTTTTT. It translates to CASSLLGGKLFF.

V and J are TRBV29-1 and TRBJ1-4, with D maybe TRBD1 (5 bases). V was pared by 5 bases and J by 4 bases, with 11 bases between. Germline CDR1 and CDR2: SQVTM and ANQGSEA. The CDR3 runs 13 residues. DNA of the CDR3: TGCAGCGTTAGTAGGGGTTTTAATGAAAAACTGTTTTTT. Translated, it gives CSVSRGFNEKLFF.

In nucleotides, the CDR3 is TGTGCCTGGAGTAATGCAGGGAAATACACTGAAGCTTTCTTT. It translates to CAWSNAGKYTEAFF. The J gene is TRBJ1-1, the V gene TRBV30; D may be TRBD1 (5 bases). V shed 2 bases and J shed 3 bases, with 13 bases lying between them. The CDR3 is 14 amino acids. CDR1 is GTSNPN, CDR2 SVGIG, per germline (reference sequence).

The rearrangement links TRBV7-2 to TRBJ2-1, with 11 bases lining up with TRBD2. With V trimmed by 6 bases and J by 8 bases, 6 bases remained unmatched. This CDR3 contains 14 residues. Looked up from germline, CDR1 is SGHTA and CDR2 is FQGNSA. CDR3 sequence: CASRLAGGLDEQFF. The DNA of the CDR3 is TGTGCCAGCAGGCTAGCGGGAGGCCTCGATGAGCAGTTCTTC.

This clone was seen only a few times. The chain is built from TRBV27 and TRBJ2-3, with 10 bases aligning to TRBD1. CDR3 length: 16 residues. Germline values: CDR1 MNHEY, CDR2 SMNVEV (reference sequence). J was trimmed by 2 bases and V by 7 bases; bases with no gene match: 9. The CDR3 sequence: CASTSYGTGATDTQYF. CDR3 bases: TGTGCCAGCACCTCCTACGGGACAGGGGCCACAGATACGCAGTATTTT.